The 14 T cell receptor beta chains reported below all come from one sample, sequenced in a study of blood T cell repertoires in COVID-19. Produced via immunoSEQ multiplex PCR; TCRdb's table is partial and in-frame only. The sample holds 150,000 to 200,000 clones, 82% seen once. The specimen sequenced was peripheral blood. The receptors were sampled from a woman aged 65 to 85 with acute or convalescent COVID-19.

The gene calls are TRBV28 and TRBJ2-1; unclear D gene. With 3 bases removed from V and 4 bases from J, the gap between germline ends came to 13 bases. CDR3 length equals 15 residues. Germline V lookup: CDR1 MDHEN, CDR2 SYDVKM. The CDR3 DNA follows: TGTGCCAGCAGTTTCATTGGCCGACAATACAATGAGCAGTTCTTC. Translating gives CASSFIGRQYNEQFF. The complete variable domain, with remaining parts taken from reference TRBV28 and TRBJ2-1, reads DVKVTQSSRYLVKRTGEKVFLECVQDMDHENMFWYRQDPGLGLRLIYFSYDVKMKEKGDIPEGYSVSREKKERFSLILESASTNQTSMYLCASSFIGRQYNEQFFGPGTRLTVL.

At least ten counts were recorded for this clone. The chain links TRBV5-1 to TRBJ1-2; 8 positions agree with TRBD1. CDR1 is SGHRS, CDR2 YFSETQ, per germline. After removal of 0 bases from V and 4 bases from J, the junction contained 8 bases not matched to a gene. This CDR3 has 16 amino acids. CDR3 sequence: CASSLASGQDSYGYTF. CDR3 in DNA: TGCGCCAGCAGCTTGGCTTCGGGACAGGATTCCTATGGCTACACCTTC.

The CDR3 is CASSLFPPGTEDEKLFF. The CDR3 DNA sequence: TGTGCCAGCAGTTTATTCCCCCCCGGGACAGAGGATGAAAAACTGTTTTTT. This chain connects TRBV28 to TRBJ1-4; 7 bases agree with TRBD1. J lost 6 bases, V lost 1 base, and 11 bases had no gene match. CDR1 is MDHEN, CDR2 SYDVKM, per germline. This CDR3 is 17 amino acids long. The complete variable domain, with remaining parts taken from reference TRBV28 and TRBJ1-4, reads DVKVTQSSRYLVKRTGEKVFLECVQDMDHENMFWYRQDPGLGLRLIYFSYDVKMKEKGDIPEGYSVSREKKERFSLILESASTNQTSMYLCASSLFPPGTEDEKLFFGSGTQLSVL.

The genes are TRBV5-1 and TRBJ2-1, with D maybe TRBD1 (5 bases). V lost 2 bases to trimming and J lost 5 bases, with 11 bases between them. This CDR3 is 14 amino acids long. Per germline, CDR1 SGHRS and CDR2 YFSETQ. The CDR3 sequence is CASSFTGDHNEQFF. CDR3 bases: TGCGCCAGCAGCTTTACAGGAGACCACAATGAGCAGTTCTTC.

The chain couples TRBV4-1 to TRBJ1-6, with D possibly TRBD1 on 5 matching bases. Germline loops: CDR1 MGHRA, CDR2 YSYEKL. V was cut by 4 bases and J by 7 bases, with 14 bases left in between. The CDR3 spans 15 residues. The CDR3 nucleotides are TGCGCCAGCAGCCCATTAGGACAATTAAATTCACCCCTCCACTTT. Translated: CASSPLGQLNSPLHF.

This clone was detected once. The chain carries TRBV4-2 and TRBJ2-5; D possibly corresponds to TRBD2 (7 bases). The V end lost 3 bases, the J end lost 5 bases, and 16 bases lay between the germline ends. This CDR3 contains 15 residues. Germline values: CDR1 LGHNA, CDR2 YNFKEQ. CDR3 nucleotides: TGTGCCAGCAGCCAGAGGGGGGGGCAGTCGGAGACCCAGTACTTC. It yields the protein CASSQRGGQSETQYF.

The chain combines TRBV10-1 with TRBJ1-1; D unresolved. There are 13 residues in the CDR3. V was clipped by 6 bases and J by 3 bases, with 11 bases between them. Germline CDR1 reads WNHNN; CDR2 reads SYGVQD (reference sequence). CDR3 bases: TGCGCCAGCAGGGAGGACTGGGACACTGAAGCTTTCTTT. Encoded protein: CASREDWDTEAFF.

About this clone itself: Within the sample, other DNA sequences also encode this same CDR3. The rearrangement uses TRBV7-3 and TRBJ1-1; TRBD1 aligns across 7 bases. The germline V gene has CDR1 SGHTA and CDR2 FQGTGA. This CDR3 region has 14 residues. Trimming took 2 bases from V and 0 from J; bases not matched to a gene: 0. This CDR3 is CASSLDRVNTEAFF. The CDR3 DNA is TGTGCCAGCAGCTTAGACAGGGTGAACACTGAAGCTTTCTTT.

The chain carries TRBV6-4 and TRBJ1-5; D remains ambiguous. Per the germline V gene, CDR1 is MRHNA and CDR2 is SNTAGT. CDR3 length: 13 amino acids. The V gene lost 0 bases and the J gene lost 9 bases, with 9 bases spanning the gap. CDR3 in amino acids: CASSDSRVGPQHF. Written as DNA, the CDR3 is TGTGCCAGCAGTGACTCGAGGGTTGGGCCCCAGCATTTT.

The chain is built from TRBV13 and TRBJ2-1; weak D call: TRBD2 (6 bases). This CDR3 is 14 amino acids long. The V gene's germline CDR1 is PRHDT and CDR2 FYEKMQ (reference sequence). V was pared by 4 bases and J by 9 bases, with 16 bases between. The CDR3 region is CASSSPSDSVEQFF. The DNA for the CDR3 is TGTGCCAGCAGCTCCCCTAGCGATTCTGTTGAGCAGTTCTTC.

This chain links TRBV5-1 with TRBJ2-1, with 8 bases lining up with TRBD2. Germline-derived CDR1 and CDR2 are SGHRS and YFSETQ. With V trimmed by 4 bases and J by 8 bases, 8 bases remained unmatched. The CDR3 covers 14 residues. The CDR3 loop reads CASSLPGLEDEQFF. CDR3 sequence (DNA): TGCGCCAGCAGCCTCCCGGGACTAGAGGATGAGCAGTTCTTC.

The chain's CDR3 is CASSDPGGYYGYTF. DNA for the CDR3: TGTGCCAGCAGTGACCCGGGGGGGTACTATGGCTACACCTTC. The chain uses TRBV6-1 and TRBJ1-2; the D gene is possibly TRBD1 (5 bases). There are 14 residues in the CDR3. Germline values: CDR1 MNHNS, CDR2 SASEGT. V lost 3 bases and J lost 3, with 11 bases in between.

This chain connects TRBV10-3 to TRBJ2-1; D may be TRBD2 (7 bases). This CDR3 spans 16 amino acids. Looked up from germline, CDR1 is ENHRY and CDR2 is SYGVKD. The V gene lost 0 bases and the J gene lost 9 bases, with 18 bases spanning the gap. CDR3 sequence (DNA): TGTGCCATCAGTGAGTCGAGGGGGACTAACAGTGTTGAGCAGTTCTTC. Translation: CAISESRGTNSVEQFF.

The V call is TRBV5-1, the J call TRBJ2-2, with TRBD2 matching over 13 bases. CDR1 SGHRS and CDR2 YFSETQ come from the germline V gene. CDR3 length: 18 residues. Trimming at V came to 2 bases and at J to 2 bases, leaving 6 bases not matched to a gene. CDR3 bases: TGCGCCAGCAGCTTCCCGACTAGCGGGGGGCAAAACACCGGGGAGCTGTTTTTT. Translated, it gives CASSFPTSGGQNTGELFF.